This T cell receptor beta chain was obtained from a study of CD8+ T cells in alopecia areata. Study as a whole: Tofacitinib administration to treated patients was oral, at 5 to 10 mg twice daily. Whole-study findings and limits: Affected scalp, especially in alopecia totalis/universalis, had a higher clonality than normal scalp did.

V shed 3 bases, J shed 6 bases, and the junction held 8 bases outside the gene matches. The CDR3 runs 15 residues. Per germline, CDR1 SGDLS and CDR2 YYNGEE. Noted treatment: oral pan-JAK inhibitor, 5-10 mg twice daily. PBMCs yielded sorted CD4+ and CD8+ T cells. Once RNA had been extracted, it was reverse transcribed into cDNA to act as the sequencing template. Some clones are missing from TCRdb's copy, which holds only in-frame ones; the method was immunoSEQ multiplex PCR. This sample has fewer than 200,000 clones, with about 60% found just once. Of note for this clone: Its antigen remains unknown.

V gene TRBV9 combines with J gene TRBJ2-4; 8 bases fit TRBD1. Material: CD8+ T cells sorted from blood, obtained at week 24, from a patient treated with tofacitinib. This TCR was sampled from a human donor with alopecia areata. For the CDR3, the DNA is TGTGCCAGCAGCGCCGACCAGGGGGCTGGAAACATTCAGTACTTC. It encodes CASSADQGAGNIQYF.